The 10 T cell receptor beta chains reported below all come from one sample, sequenced in a study of shared clonotypes between healthy human individuals. Measured with immunoSEQ multiplex PCR; TCRdb has only the in-frame clones, and not every one. The sample holds 450,000 to 600,000 clones, roughly 85% seen once. The sequenced sample was PBMCs. Receptor source: a woman in her thirties or forties in good health. Some clones in this sample may be carry-over from other donors' samples.

V and J are TRBV29-1 and TRBJ2-7, with D possibly being TRBD2 (5 bases). Trimming stripped 4 bases from V and 4 bases from J, with 14 bases between. The CDR3 has 13 amino acids. Germline-derived CDR1 and CDR2 are SQVTM and ANQGSEA. In DNA, the CDR3 is TGCAGCGTTGCCAGCGGAACAAGGTACGAGCAGTACTTC. Translating it yields CSVASGTRYEQYF.

In its sample, this clone was seen a few times. This sample also contains other DNA sequences that code for the same CDR3. The chain uses TRBV18 and TRBJ1-5, with TRBD1 matching over 7 bases. CDR3 length: 13 amino acids. Looked up from germline, CDR1 is KGHSH and CDR2 is LQKENI. Trimming cost V 2 bases and J 5 bases; bases outside gene matches: 0. The CDR3 sequence is CASSPGTDQPQHF. DNA for the CDR3: TGTGCCAGCTCACCAGGGACAGATCAGCCCCAGCATTTT. The whole variable domain, filled in from reference TRBV18 and TRBJ1-5, reads NAGVMQNPRHLVRRRGQEARLRCSPMKGHSHVYWYRQLPEEGLKFMVYLQKENIIDESGMPKERFSAEFPKEGPSILRIQQVVRGDSAAYFCASSPGTDQPQHFGDGTRLSIL.

The J gene is TRBJ2-1, the V gene TRBV18; D gene uncertain. This CDR3 is built from 14 residues. The ends were cut back, 4 bases at V and 2 bases at J, with 9 bases in the middle. CDR1 is KGHSH, CDR2 LQKENI, per germline. CDR3 region: CASSRRATYNEQFF. The CDR3 DNA is TGTGCCAGCTCACGCAGAGCAACCTACAATGAGCAGTTCTTC.

This clone has only one observation. V usage is TRBV19 and J usage is TRBJ2-7; D gene unclear. The CDR3 consists of 13 residues. V was cut by 10 bases and J by 0 bases, with 13 bases left in between. Per the germline V gene, CDR1 is LNHDA and CDR2 is SQIVND (reference sequence). CDR3 sequence: CATSDTYSYEQYF. The CDR3 bases are TGTGCCACTTCCGACACTTACTCCTACGAGCAGTACTTC.

The chain couples TRBV9 to TRBJ1-2; D might be TRBD1 (5 bases). V lost 8 bases and J lost 3, with 26 bases in between. Germline V gene data show CDR1 as SGDLS and CDR2 as YYNGEE. This CDR3 has 17 residues. The CDR3 here is CASTRLQRGDRDYGYTF. Here the CDR3 DNA reads TGTGCCAGTACCCGGCTCCAGAGGGGAGACAGAGACTATGGCTACACCTTC.

In regard to this clone: The junction departs from the called germline gene at one end, perhaps through a read error. The V and J genes are TRBV4-1 and TRBJ2-2, with a tentative D call TRBD2 (6 bases). Germline-derived CDR1 and CDR2 are MGHRA and YSYEKL. The CDR3 is 13 residues long. For the CDR3, the DNA is TGCGCCAGCAGCCGGGGACTGTTAGGGGAGCCGTTTTTT. Protein: CASSRGLLGEPFF.

The chain couples TRBV27 to TRBJ1-2; maybe TRBD1 (5 bases). CDR1 MNHEY and CDR2 SMNVEV come from the germline V gene (reference sequence). The CDR3 extends over 14 amino acids. The V gene lost 0 bases and the J gene lost 5 bases, with 10 bases spanning the gap. CDR3 DNA: TGTGCCAGCAGTTTATCTGGTCCAGGGTATGGCTACACCTTC. This sequence encodes CASSLSGPGYGYTF.

As for this clone: At the DNA level, this CDR3 is encoded by other sequences in the same sample as well. J is TRBJ2-7 and V is TRBV6-6; D possibly corresponds to TRBD1 (6 bases). V lost 0 bases to trimming and J lost 2 bases, with 8 bases between them. This CDR3 region has 14 residues. Germline CDR1 is MNHNY and CDR2 is SVGAGI (reference sequence). This CDR3 reads CASSYSQGPYEQYF. The CDR3 DNA reads TGTGCCAGCAGTTACTCCCAGGGGCCCTACGAGCAGTACTTC.

The CDR3 nucleotides read TGCGCCAGCAGCATCGGGAGGGCCTCTGGGGCCAACGTCCTGACTTTC. Residues: CASSIGRASGANVLTF. The chain employs TRBV5-1 and TRBJ2-6, with 8 bases matching TRBD2. V lost 4 bases to trimming and J lost 0 bases; unmatched junction nucleotides: 3. The CDR3 runs to 16 residues. The germline V gene encodes CDR1 SGHRS and CDR2 YFSETQ.

This clone appeared a single time. This sequence joins TRBV18 and TRBJ1-3, with D possibly TRBD1 on 5 matching bases. The V gene's germline CDR1 is KGHSH and CDR2 LQKENI. V was clipped by 0 bases and J by 3 bases, with 12 bases between them. This CDR3 contains 16 residues. The CDR3 DNA follows: TGTGCCAGCTCACCACCGGGCAGGGTAAATGGAAACACCATATATTTT. Its translation is CASSPPGRVNGNTIYF.